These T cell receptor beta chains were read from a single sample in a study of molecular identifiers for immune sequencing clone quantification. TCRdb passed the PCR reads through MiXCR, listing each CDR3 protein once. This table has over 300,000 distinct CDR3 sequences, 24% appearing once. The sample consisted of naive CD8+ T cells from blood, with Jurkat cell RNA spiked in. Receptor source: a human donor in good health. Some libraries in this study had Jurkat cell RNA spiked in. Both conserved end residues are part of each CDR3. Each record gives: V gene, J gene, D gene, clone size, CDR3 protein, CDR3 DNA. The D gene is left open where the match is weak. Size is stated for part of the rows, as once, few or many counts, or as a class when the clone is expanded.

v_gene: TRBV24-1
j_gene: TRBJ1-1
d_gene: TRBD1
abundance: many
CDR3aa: CAPRDRAYTEAFF
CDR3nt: TGTGCCCCTCGGGACAGGGCTTATACTGAAGCTTTCTTT

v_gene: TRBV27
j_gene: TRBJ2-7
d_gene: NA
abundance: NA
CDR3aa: CASSFQQNSYEQYF
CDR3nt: TGTGCCAGCAGTTTCCAGCAAAACTCCTACGAGCAGTACTTC

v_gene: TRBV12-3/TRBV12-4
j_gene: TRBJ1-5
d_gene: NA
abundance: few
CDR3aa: CASRDTGAANQPQHF
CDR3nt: TGTGCCAGCAGAGACACAGGCGCCGCCAATCAGCCCCAGCATTTT

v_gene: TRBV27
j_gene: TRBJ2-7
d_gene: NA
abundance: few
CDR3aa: CASSSAQGYEQYF
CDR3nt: TGTGCCAGCAGTTCTGCGCAGGGCTACGAGCAGTACTTC

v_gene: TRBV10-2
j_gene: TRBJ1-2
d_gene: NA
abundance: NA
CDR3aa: CASSDWKTNYGYTF
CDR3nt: TGCGCCAGCAGTGACTGGAAAACTAACTATGGCTACACCTTC

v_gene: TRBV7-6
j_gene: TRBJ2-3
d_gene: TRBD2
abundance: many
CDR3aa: CASSKTSGEPDTQYF
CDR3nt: TGTGCCAGCAGCAAAACTAGCGGGGAACCAGATACGCAGTATTTT

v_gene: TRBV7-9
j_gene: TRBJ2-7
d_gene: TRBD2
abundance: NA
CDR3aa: CASAPAAGSYEQSF
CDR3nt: TGTGCCAGCGCCCCCGCAGCGGGATCCTACGAGCAGTCCTTC

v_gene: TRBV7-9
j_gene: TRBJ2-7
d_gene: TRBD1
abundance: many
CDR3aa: CASSSNRDSSYEQYF
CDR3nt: TGTGCCAGCAGCTCGAATAGGGACAGCTCCTACGAGCAGTACTTC

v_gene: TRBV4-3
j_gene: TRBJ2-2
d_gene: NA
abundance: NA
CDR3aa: CASSPVDNASGELFF
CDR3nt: TGCGCCAGCAGCCCCGTCGATAACGCTTCCGGGGAGCTGTTTTTT

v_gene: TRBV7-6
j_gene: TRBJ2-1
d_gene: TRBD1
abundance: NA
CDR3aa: CASSHRQGAISNEQFF
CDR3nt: TGTGCCAGCAGCCACAGACAGGGGGCGATTTCTAATGAGCAGTTCTTC

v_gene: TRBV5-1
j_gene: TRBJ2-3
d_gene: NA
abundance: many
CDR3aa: CASSGQAGGTDTQYF
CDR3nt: TGCGCCAGCAGCGGACAGGCCGGGGGGACAGATACGCAGTATTTT

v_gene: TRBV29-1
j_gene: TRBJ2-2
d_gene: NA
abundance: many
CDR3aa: CSALPGTGELFF
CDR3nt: TGCAGCGCCCTTCCAGGCACCGGGGAGCTGTTTTTT

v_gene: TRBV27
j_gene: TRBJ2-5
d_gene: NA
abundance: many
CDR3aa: CASSPIHEETQYF
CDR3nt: TGTGCCAGCAGTCCAATACACGAAGAGACCCAGTACTTC

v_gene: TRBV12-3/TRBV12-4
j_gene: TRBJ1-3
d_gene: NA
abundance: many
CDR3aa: CASTFSGNTIYF
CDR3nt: TGTGCCAGCACGTTCTCTGGAAACACCATATATTTT

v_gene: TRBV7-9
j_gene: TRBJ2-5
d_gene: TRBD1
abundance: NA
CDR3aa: CASSHGQAQKTQYF
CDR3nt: TGTGCCAGCAGCCACGGACAGGCCCAAAAAACCCAGTACTTC

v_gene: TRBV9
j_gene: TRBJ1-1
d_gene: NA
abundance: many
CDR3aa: CASSVVGALNTEAFF
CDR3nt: TGTGCCAGCAGCGTAGTGGGGGCCTTGAACACTGAAGCTTTCTTT

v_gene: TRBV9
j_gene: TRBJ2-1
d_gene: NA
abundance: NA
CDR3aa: CDSSVGGEQFF
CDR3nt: TGTGACAGCAGCGTTGGGGGAGAGCAGTTCTTC

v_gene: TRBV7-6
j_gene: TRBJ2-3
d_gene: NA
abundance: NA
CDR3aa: CASSLAGGEDTQYF
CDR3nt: TGTGCCAGCAGCTTGGCAGGTGGGGAGGATACGCAGTATTTT

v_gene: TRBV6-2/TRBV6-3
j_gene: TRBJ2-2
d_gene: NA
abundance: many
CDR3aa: CASSYSVGELFF
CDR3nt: TGTGCCAGCAGTTACTCAGTCGGGGAGCTGTTTTTT

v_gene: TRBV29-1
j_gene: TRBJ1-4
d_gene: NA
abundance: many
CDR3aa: CSVGGGAGQEKLFF
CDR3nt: TGCAGCGTTGGAGGGGGGGCAGGTCAGGAAAAACTGTTTTTT

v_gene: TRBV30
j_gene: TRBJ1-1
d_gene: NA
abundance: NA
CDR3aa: CAWGAGMNTEAFF
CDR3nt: TGTGCCTGGGGGGCAGGGATGAACACTGAAGCTTTCTTT

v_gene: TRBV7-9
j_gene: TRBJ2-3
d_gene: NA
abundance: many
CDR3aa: CASSSRDTDTQYF
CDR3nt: TGTGCCAGCAGCTCACGGGATACAGATACGCAGTATTTT

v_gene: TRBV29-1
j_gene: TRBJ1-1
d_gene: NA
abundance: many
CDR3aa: CSVEFQNTEAFF
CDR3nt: TGCAGCGTTGAATTCCAGAACACTGAAGCTTTCTTT

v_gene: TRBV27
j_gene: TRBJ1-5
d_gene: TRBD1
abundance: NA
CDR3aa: CASSFTYRGGDQPQHF
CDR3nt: TGTGCCAGCAGTTTCACATACAGGGGCGGGGATCAGCCCCAGCATTTT

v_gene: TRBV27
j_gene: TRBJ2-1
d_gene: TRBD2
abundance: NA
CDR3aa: CASSYLAGSSYNEQFF
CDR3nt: TGTGCCAGCAGTTACCTAGCGGGGAGCTCCTACAATGAGCAGTTCTTC

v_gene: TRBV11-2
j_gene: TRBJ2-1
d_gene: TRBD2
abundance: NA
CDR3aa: CASSLVAGLYNEQFF
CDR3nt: TGTGCCAGCAGCTTAGTAGCGGGACTATACAATGAGCAGTTCTTC

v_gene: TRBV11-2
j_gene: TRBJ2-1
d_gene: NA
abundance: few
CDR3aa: CASSLYGNEQFF
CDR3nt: TGTGCCAGCAGCTTATATGGGAATGAGCAGTTCTTC

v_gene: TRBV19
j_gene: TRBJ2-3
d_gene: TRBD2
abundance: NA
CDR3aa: CASSIGSGSTDTQYF
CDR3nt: TGTGCCAGTAGTATAGGTAGCGGGAGCACAGATACGCAGTATTTT

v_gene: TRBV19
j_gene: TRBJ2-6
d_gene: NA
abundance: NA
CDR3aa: CASIIDSNTGANVLTF
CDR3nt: TGTGCCAGTATTATCGATTCAAATACTGGGGCCAACGTCCTGACTTTC

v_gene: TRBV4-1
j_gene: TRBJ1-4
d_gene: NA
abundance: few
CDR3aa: CASSQVESLNEKLFF
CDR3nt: TGCGCCAGCAGCCAAGTGGAAAGTCTTAATGAAAAACTGTTTTTT

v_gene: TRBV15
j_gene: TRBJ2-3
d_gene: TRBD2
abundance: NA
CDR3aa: CATSRERREGTDTQYF
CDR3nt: TGTGCCACCAGCAGGGAGCGGCGGGAGGGCACAGATACGCAGTATTTT

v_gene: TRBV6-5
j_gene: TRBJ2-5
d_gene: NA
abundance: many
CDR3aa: CASKGMGFETQYF
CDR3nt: TGTGCCAGCAAAGGGATGGGCTTCGAGACCCAGTACTTC

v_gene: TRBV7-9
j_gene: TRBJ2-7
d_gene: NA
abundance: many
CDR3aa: CASSPPNDRAYEQYF
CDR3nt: TGTGCCAGCAGCCCCCCGAACGACAGAGCCTACGAGCAGTACTTC